This TCR beta chain stems from a study of T-cell memory formation after mild COVID-19. On the study more broadly: Largely donor-specific TCR clusters were found.

The CDR3 has 18 amino acids. Trimming shortened V by 5 bases and J by 3 bases, and 25 bases separated the two germline ends. Germline loops: CDR1 SGHAT, CDR2 FQNNGV. This clonotype has more than one count but fewer than ten. Its antigen is not identified. TCRalpha and TCRbeta libraries used 5'RACE with constant-segment primers and UMIs. MiXCR, run by TCRdb on the 5' RACE reads, gives a single entry per CDR3 protein. The top ten clones hold 20% to 25% of a sample with around 390,000 distinct CDR3 sequences, 15% to 20% of them seen once. General study findings and limits: Researchers found some responding clones in pre-infection memory, a sign that cross-reactive memory joined. The second-wave clones peaking on day 37 were not confirmed as SARS-CoV-2-specific.

The chain combines TRBV11-2 with TRBJ2-5; possibly TRBD2 for D (7 bases). Sequencing was performed on PBMCs or a T cell subset sorted from them (not recorded which). The sequence was collected from a young man who had mild COVID-19 (a few samples of this study predate the infection). Cell type and time point are not known. In DNA, the CDR3 is TGTGCCAGCAGCCCACAGGTGGTTGGCGGGGGCCCCGAAGAGACCCAGTACTTC. Translating gives CASSPQVVGGGPEETQYF.